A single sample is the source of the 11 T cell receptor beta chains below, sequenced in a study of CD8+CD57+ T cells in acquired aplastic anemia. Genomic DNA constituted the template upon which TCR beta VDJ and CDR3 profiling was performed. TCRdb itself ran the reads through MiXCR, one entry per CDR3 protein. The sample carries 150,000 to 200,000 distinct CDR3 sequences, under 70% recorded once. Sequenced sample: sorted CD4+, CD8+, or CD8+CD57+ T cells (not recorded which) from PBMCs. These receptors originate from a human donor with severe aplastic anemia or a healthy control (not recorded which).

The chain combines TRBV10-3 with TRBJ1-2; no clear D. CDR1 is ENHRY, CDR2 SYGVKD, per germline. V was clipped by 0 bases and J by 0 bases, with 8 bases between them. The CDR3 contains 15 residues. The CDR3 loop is CAISESAGSNYGYTF. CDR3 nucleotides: TGTGCCATCAGTGAGTCGGCGGGATCTAACTATGGCTACACCTTC.

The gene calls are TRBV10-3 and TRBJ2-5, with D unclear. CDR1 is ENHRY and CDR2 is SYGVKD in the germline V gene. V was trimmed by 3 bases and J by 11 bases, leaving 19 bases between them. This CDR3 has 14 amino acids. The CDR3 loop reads CAISDLKPVGAQYF. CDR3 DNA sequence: TGTGCCATCAGTGATTTGAAGCCGGTCGGTGCTCAGTACTTC.

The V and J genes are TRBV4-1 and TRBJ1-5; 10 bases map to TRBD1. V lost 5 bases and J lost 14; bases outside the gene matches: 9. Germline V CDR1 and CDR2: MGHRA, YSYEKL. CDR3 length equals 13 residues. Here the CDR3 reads CASSEGTGAYEHF. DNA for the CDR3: TGCGCCAGCAGCGAAGGGACAGGGGCGTACGAGCATTTT.

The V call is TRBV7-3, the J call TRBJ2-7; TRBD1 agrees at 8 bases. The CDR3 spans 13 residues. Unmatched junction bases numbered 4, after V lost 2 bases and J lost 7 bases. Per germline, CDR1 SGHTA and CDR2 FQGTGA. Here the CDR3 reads CASSLQGAREQYF. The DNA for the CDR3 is TGTGCCAGCAGCTTACAGGGGGCGCGGGAGCAGTACTTC.

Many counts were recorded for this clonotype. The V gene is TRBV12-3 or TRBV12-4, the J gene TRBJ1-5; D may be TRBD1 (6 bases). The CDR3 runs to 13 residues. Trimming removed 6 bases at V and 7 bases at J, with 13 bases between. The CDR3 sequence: CASSVLGGQPQHF. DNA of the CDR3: TGTGCCAGCAGCGTCCTAGGGGGGCAGCCCCAGCATTTT.

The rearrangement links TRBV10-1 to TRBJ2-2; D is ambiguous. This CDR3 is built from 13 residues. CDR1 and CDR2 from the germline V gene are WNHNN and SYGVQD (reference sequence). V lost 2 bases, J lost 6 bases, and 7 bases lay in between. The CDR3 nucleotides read TGCGCCAGCAGTGAGGCAGCCCCCGGGGAGCTGTTTTTT. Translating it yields CASSEAAPGELFF.

The CDR3 sequence: CASSLRTGGTQYF. Here the CDR3 DNA reads TGCGCCAGCAGCTTACGGACGGGGGGTACGCAGTATTTT. The chain joins TRBV5-1 to TRBJ2-3, with 7 bases fitting TRBD2. From germline, CDR1 is SGHRS and CDR2 YFSETQ. The CDR3 has 13 residues. The junction had 5 bases not matched to a gene; V was cut back by 2 bases and J by 8 bases.

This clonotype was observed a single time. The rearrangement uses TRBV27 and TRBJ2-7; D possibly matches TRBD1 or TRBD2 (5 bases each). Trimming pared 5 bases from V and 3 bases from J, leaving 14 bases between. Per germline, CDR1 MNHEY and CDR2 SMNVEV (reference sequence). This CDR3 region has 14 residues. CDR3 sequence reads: CASSPGRIFYEQYF. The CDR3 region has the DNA TGTGCCAGCAGTCCGGGACGAATTTTCTACGAGCAGTACTTC.

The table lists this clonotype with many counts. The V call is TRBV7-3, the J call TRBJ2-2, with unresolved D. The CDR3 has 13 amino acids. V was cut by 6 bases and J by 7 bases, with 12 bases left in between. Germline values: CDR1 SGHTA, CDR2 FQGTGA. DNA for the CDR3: TGTGCCAGCAGTTACATGGACCGCGGGGAGCTGTTTTTT. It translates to CASSYMDRGELFF.

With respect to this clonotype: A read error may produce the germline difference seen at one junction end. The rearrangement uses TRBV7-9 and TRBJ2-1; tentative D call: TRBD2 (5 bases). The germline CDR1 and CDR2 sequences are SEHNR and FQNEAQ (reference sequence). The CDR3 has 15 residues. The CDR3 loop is CASSLVSPGVNEQFF. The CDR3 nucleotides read TGCGCCAGCAGCTTAGTAAGTCCCGGGGTCAATGAGCAGTTCTTC.

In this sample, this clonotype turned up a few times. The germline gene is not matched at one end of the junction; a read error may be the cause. CDR3 sequence: CTSSQDMGMNTEAFF. The CDR3 DNA sequence: TGCACCAGCAGCCAAGATATGGGCATGAACACTGAAGCTTTCTTT. The rearrangement joins TRBV4-3 to TRBJ1-1; D is ambiguous. The V gene's germline CDR1 is LGHNA and CDR2 YSLEER. This CDR3 region has 15 residues.